The 27 T cell receptor beta chains in this list originate from one sample, sequenced in a study of CD8 T cells in ankylosing spondylitis. Each CDR3 protein is one row after TCRdb ran MiXCR on the 5' RACE reads. The data contain some 120,000 distinct CDR3 sequences, roughly 15% of them singletons. Sequencing was performed on blood, either unsorted or a sorted T cell fraction (not recorded which). All receptors derive from a female donor with ankylosing spondylitis or in good health (not recorded which).

This clonotype has just a few counts. The V and J genes are TRBV6-1 and TRBJ2-3; 14 bases fit TRBD2. Per germline, CDR1 MNHNS and CDR2 SASEGT. This CDR3 contains 15 residues. V was clipped by 4 bases and J by 5 bases; unmatched bases: 2. The CDR3 loop reads CASSGLAGGQDTQYF. The CDR3 DNA reads as TGTGCCAGCAGTGGACTAGCGGGGGGGCAAGATACGCAGTATTTT.

This sequence joins TRBV20-1 and TRBJ2-3; the match to TRBD1 covers 11 bases. V lost 5 bases to trimming and J lost 6 bases; unmatched junction nucleotides: 10. The V gene's germline CDR1 is DFQATT and CDR2 SNEGSKA (reference sequence). This CDR3 contains 15 residues. The CDR3 region is CSAPPGDRGADTQYF. CDR3 bases: TGCAGTGCTCCTCCCGGGGACAGGGGGGCGGATACGCAGTATTTT.

This clonotype was recorded many times. The chain combines TRBV5-1 with TRBJ1-6; D ambiguous. Germline CDR1 SGHRS, CDR2 YFSETQ. The CDR3 runs 16 residues. The germline V and J ends were trimmed by 4 bases and 5 bases, with 16 bases remaining between them. CDR3 in DNA: TGCGCCAGCAGCCTCGAAGGACGGCAGAATAATTCACCCCTCCACTTT. It encodes CASSLEGRQNNSPLHF.

The chain has TRBV5-1 and TRBJ1-1; D is unresolved. The CDR3 consists of 13 residues. In germline, CDR1 is SGHRS, CDR2 YFSETQ. Deletions cut 0 bases from V and 3 bases from J, with 6 bases between. The CDR3 loop reads CASSLGQYTEAFF. The CDR3, as DNA: TGCGCCAGCAGCTTGGGGCAGTACACTGAAGCTTTCTTT.

The chain carries TRBV5-1 and TRBJ2-2, with D perhaps matching TRBD1 or TRBD2 (6 bases each). The ends were cut back, 0 bases at V and 1 base at J, with 10 bases in the middle. The germline V gene has CDR1 SGHRS and CDR2 YFSETQ. The CDR3 loop spans 16 amino acids. CDR3 amino acids: CASSLVGGLNTGELFF. The DNA for the CDR3 is TGCGCCAGCAGCTTGGTAGGGGGACTGAACACCGGGGAGCTGTTTTTT.

A remark on this clonotype: It may be a read error: a sequence one base away is much more abundant. The chain employs TRBV6-6 and TRBJ2-2; no reliable D call. CDR1 is MNHNY and CDR2 is SVGAGI in the germline V gene (reference sequence). The CDR3 runs 12 residues. In DNA form, the CDR3 reads TGTGCCAGCAGCATGAACACCCGGGAGCTGTTTTTT. Its protein product is CASSMNTRELFF.

This clonotype was picked up many times. The chain is built from TRBV28 and TRBJ2-7, with a possible D match to TRBD2 (5 bases). CDR3 length equals 16 residues. V lost 4 bases to trimming and J lost 3 bases, with 19 bases between them. Germline CDR1 MDHEN, CDR2 SYDVKM. The CDR3 nucleotides are TGTGCCAGCAGTTCCGGGCTAGAGGGTTATTTCTACGAGCAGTACTTC. Translation: CASSSGLEGYFYEQYF. The whole variable domain, filled in from reference TRBV28 and TRBJ2-7, reads DVKVTQSSRYLVKRTGEKVFLECVQDMDHENMFWYRQDPGLGLRLIYFSYDVKMKEKGDIPEGYSVSREKKERFSLILESASTNQTSMYLCASSSGLEGYFYEQYFGPGTRLTVT.

The chain uses TRBV20-1 and TRBJ2-3; TRBD2 matches 9 bases. V dropped 3 bases and J dropped 1; count of bases not matched to a gene: 5. The CDR3 totals 15 residues. The V gene's germline CDR1 is DFQATT and CDR2 SNEGSKA (reference sequence). The CDR3 spells CSASRLAVRTDTQYF. In DNA, the CDR3 is TGCAGTGCTAGTAGACTAGCGGTGCGCACAGATACGCAGTATTTT.

This clonotype was counted many times. This chain uses TRBV5-1 with TRBJ2-2, with D perhaps given as TRBD1 or TRBD2 (5 bases each). CDR1 is SGHRS and CDR2 is YFSETQ in the germline V gene. The CDR3 has 16 residues. Trimming left V 0 bases short and J 0 bases short, with 9 bases between. The CDR3: CASSLGDGTNTGELFF. CDR3 in DNA: TGCGCCAGCAGCTTGGGGGACGGTACGAACACCGGGGAGCTGTTTTTT.

A word on this clonotype: The germline gene is not matched at one end of the junction; a read error may be the cause. The rearrangement links TRBV20-1 to TRBJ2-1; no definite D call. Germline lookup yields CDR1 DFQATT and CDR2 SNEGSKA (reference sequence). The CDR3 totals 11 residues. The CDR3 here is CRARHDNEQFF. CDR3 coding DNA: TGTCGGGCGAGACACGACAATGAGCAGTTCTTC.

This clonotype turned up a few times. The chain employs TRBV2 and TRBJ2-3; 9 bases are shared with TRBD2. V trimming: 8 bases; J trimming: 6 bases; junction bases outside the gene matches: 12. The germline CDR1 and CDR2 sequences are SNHLY and FYNNEI. The CDR3 extends over 15 amino acids. CDR3 coding DNA: TGTGCCAGCGACCCAGTAGCGGGAGTGAGGGATACGCAGTATTTT. Its translation is CASDPVAGVRDTQYF.

This clonotype was counted ten times or more. The gene calls are TRBV29-1 and TRBJ2-5, with D maybe TRBD1 (8 bases). Trimming removed 6 bases at V and 4 bases at J, with 15 bases between. Germline CDR1 and CDR2: SQVTM and ANQGSEA. The CDR3 length is 13 residues. CDR3 region: CSVKTGGGETQYF. The DNA for the CDR3 is TGCAGCGTCAAAACAGGGGGGGGAGAGACCCAGTACTTC.

DNA for the CDR3: TGTGCCAGTAGTATGGGATACGGGGCTAGCACAGATACGCAGTATTTT. Translated, it gives CASSMGYGASTDTQYF. The J gene is TRBJ2-3, the V gene TRBV19; either TRBD1 or TRBD2 may fit D (5 bases each). The ends were cut back, 3 bases at V and 0 bases at J, with 13 bases in the middle. The CDR3 runs to 16 residues. The germline V gene encodes CDR1 LNHDA and CDR2 SQIVND (reference sequence).

Ten or more counts support this clonotype. V gene TRBV20-1 combines with J gene TRBJ2-3, with a tentative D call TRBD2 (6 bases). V was shortened by 6 bases and J by 1 base, with 14 bases between the two germline ends. The V gene's germline CDR1 is DFQATT and CDR2 SNEGSKA (reference sequence). This CDR3 is built from 14 residues. The CDR3 DNA is TGCAGTGCCCCCGGCGGGGAGCGCACAGATACGCAGTATTTT. This sequence encodes CSAPGGERTDTQYF.

The chain has TRBV7-6 and TRBJ2-3; possibly TRBD1 for D (6 bases). With 5 bases removed from V and 7 bases from J, the gap between germline ends came to 10 bases. This CDR3 comprises 12 residues. Germline loops: CDR1 SGHVS, CDR2 FNYEAQ. CDR3 coding DNA: TGTGCCAGCAGCCCGGGACACAATACGCAGTATTTT. It specifies CASSPGHNTQYF.

This clonotype has a count of ten or more. V usage is TRBV3-1 and J usage is TRBJ2-3; a possible D gene is TRBD1 (5 bases). This CDR3 has 12 residues. The V gene's germline CDR1 is LGHDT and CDR2 YNNKEL (reference sequence). Trimming cost V 7 bases and J 8 bases, with 13 bases left between them. CDR3 in amino acids: CASMMGLGTQYF. CDR3 nucleotide sequence: TGTGCCAGCATGATGGGGCTCGGTACGCAGTATTTT.

This sequence joins TRBV5-1 and TRBJ1-1; 9 nucleotides agree with TRBD1. The CDR3 has 15 residues. V dropped 5 bases and J dropped 0; count of bases not matched to a gene: 5. The V gene's germline CDR1 is SGHRS and CDR2 YFSETQ. CDR3 sequence: CASRAGTGMNTEAFF. In nucleotides, the CDR3 is TGCGCCAGCAGGGCGGGGACAGGGATGAACACTGAAGCTTTCTTT.

This clonotype has just a few counts. This chain uses TRBV9 with TRBJ1-6; TRBD1 might be the D (5 bases). Germline loops: CDR1 SGDLS, CDR2 YYNGEE. Trimming left V 0 bases short and J 9 bases short, with 13 bases between. This CDR3 is 15 amino acids long. The CDR3 protein is CASSVGQGLGSPLHF. The CDR3 nucleotides are TGTGCCAGCAGCGTAGGTCAGGGCTTAGGTTCACCCCTCCACTTT.

This chain connects TRBV5-6 to TRBJ2-3; weak D call: TRBD1 (6 bases). Germline CDR1 SGHDT, CDR2 YYEEEE. This CDR3 contains 17 residues. Trimming shortened V by 0 bases and J by 4 bases, and 18 bases separated the two germline ends. The CDR3: CASSLAKNNRAADTQYF. The CDR3 region has the DNA TGTGCCAGCAGCTTGGCCAAAAACAACAGGGCCGCAGATACGCAGTATTTT.

This clonotype was detected ten times or more. The chain combines TRBV20-1 with TRBJ2-7; D not resolved. V dropped 7 bases and J dropped 3 bases, with 10 bases sitting between them. CDR1 is DFQATT and CDR2 is SNEGSKA in the germline V gene (reference sequence). There are 11 residues in the CDR3. CDR3 loop: CSVWENYEQYF. The CDR3 DNA reads TGCAGTGTCTGGGAAAACTACGAGCAGTACTTC.

The CDR3, as DNA: TGTGCCAGCATCACGACCGGGTCAGGCCGCTCCTACGAGCAGTACTTC. This translates into CASITTGSGRSYEQYF. V gene TRBV5-8 combines with J gene TRBJ2-7; D gene uncertain. Germline-derived CDR1 and CDR2 are SGHTS and YDEGEE. Trimming shortened V by 6 bases and J by 0 bases, and 19 bases separated the two germline ends. The CDR3 has 16 amino acids.

This clonotype appeared many times. V is TRBV6-4 and J is TRBJ1-1; D uncertain. In germline, CDR1 is MRHNA, CDR2 SNTAGT. V lost 8 bases and J 1 base, leaving 17 bases between the germline ends. This CDR3 is 15 amino acids long. The CDR3 DNA sequence: TGTGCCAGCCGCGGGGAATACGGAGAGAACACTGAAGCTTTCTTT. Its protein is CASRGEYGENTEAFF.

This clonotype has ten or more counts. The gene calls are TRBV20-1 and TRBJ2-3; 8 bases fit TRBD1. CDR3 length: 15 residues. Germline values: CDR1 DFQATT, CDR2 SNEGSKA (reference sequence). CDR3 residues: CSAQGAGGFTDTQYF. The CDR3 DNA sequence: TGCAGCGCCCAGGGGGCAGGGGGTTTCACAGATACGCAGTATTTT.

This chain connects TRBV18 to TRBJ1-2, with TRBD1 matching 12 bases. The germline CDR1 and CDR2 sequences are KGHSH and LQKENI. The V and J ends lost 4 bases and 5 bases, in that order; junction bases with no gene match: 5. This CDR3 is 15 amino acids long. The DNA of the CDR3 is TGTGCCAGCTCACTCCCGGGACAGGGGGCATATGGCTACACCTTC. Its translation: CASSLPGQGAYGYTF.

The chain links TRBV14 to TRBJ2-5; D ambiguous. The length of the CDR3 is 14 residues. Germline assignment: CDR1 SGHDN and CDR2 FVKESK. Trimming left V 1 base short and J 4 bases short, with 10 bases between. This chain's CDR3 is CASSQGARSETQYF. In nucleotides, the CDR3 is TGTGCCAGCAGCCAAGGGGCTAGATCAGAGACCCAGTACTTC. Full variable domain (rest looked up from reference TRBV14 and TRBJ2-5): EAGVTQFPSHSVIEKGQTVTLRCDPISGHDNLYWYRRVMGKEIKFLLHFVKESKQDESGMPNNRFLAERTGGTYSTLKVQPAELEDSGVYFCASSQGARSETQYFGPGTRLLVL.

This clonotype has a handful of counts. This chain uses TRBV15 with TRBJ2-1; no clear D. The CDR3 is 16 amino acids. Germline loops: CDR1 LNHNV, CDR2 YYDKDF (reference sequence). The V gene lost 0 bases and the J gene lost 0 bases, with 9 bases spanning the gap. The DNA for the CDR3 is TGTGCCACCAGCAGAGAAGGGTCCAGCTCCTACAATGAGCAGTTCTTC. This sequence encodes CATSREGSSSYNEQFF.

This clonotype was detected only a few times. The chain combines TRBV20-1 with TRBJ2-1; TRBD2 matches 10 bases. The CDR3 runs to 16 residues. CDR1 and CDR2 from the germline V gene are DFQATT and SNEGSKA (reference sequence). With V trimmed by 3 bases and J by 4 bases, 9 bases remained unmatched. The CDR3 region is CSASESSGGGYNEQFF. CDR3 DNA: TGCAGTGCTAGCGAATCTAGCGGGGGAGGGTACAATGAGCAGTTCTTC.